This TCR beta chain is from a study of T cell responses to AZD1222 COVID-19 vaccine. TCRdb's table, derived via immunoSEQ multiplex PCR, lists solely in-frame clones and lacks some. This table holds about 180,000 clones, roughly nine tenths found once. With 3 bases clipped from V and 8 bases from J, the junction kept 2 bases outside the gene matches. This CDR3 is built from 14 residues. Per the germline V gene, CDR1 is SGDLS and CDR2 is YYNGEE. Overall study results and limits: In a largely white British group with more females than males, clonal diversity was possibly underestimated. A reported finding is that nearly half of spike-specific TCRs target unmutated variant regions. Sampled repertoires all dated from after the peak T cell response. Only a handful of AZD1222 recipients, five to seven in all, had baseline seropositivity.

On this clone: What it binds is not known.

The sample was peripheral blood, taken on day 0 of AZD1222 vaccination. V gene TRBV9 combines with J gene TRBJ1-6, with 10 bases matching TRBD1. This clonotype was sampled from an adult in good health. CDR3 sequence: CASSGTGGYSPLHF. The CDR3, as DNA: TGTGCCAGCAGCGGGACAGGGGGTTATTCACCCCTCCACTTT.